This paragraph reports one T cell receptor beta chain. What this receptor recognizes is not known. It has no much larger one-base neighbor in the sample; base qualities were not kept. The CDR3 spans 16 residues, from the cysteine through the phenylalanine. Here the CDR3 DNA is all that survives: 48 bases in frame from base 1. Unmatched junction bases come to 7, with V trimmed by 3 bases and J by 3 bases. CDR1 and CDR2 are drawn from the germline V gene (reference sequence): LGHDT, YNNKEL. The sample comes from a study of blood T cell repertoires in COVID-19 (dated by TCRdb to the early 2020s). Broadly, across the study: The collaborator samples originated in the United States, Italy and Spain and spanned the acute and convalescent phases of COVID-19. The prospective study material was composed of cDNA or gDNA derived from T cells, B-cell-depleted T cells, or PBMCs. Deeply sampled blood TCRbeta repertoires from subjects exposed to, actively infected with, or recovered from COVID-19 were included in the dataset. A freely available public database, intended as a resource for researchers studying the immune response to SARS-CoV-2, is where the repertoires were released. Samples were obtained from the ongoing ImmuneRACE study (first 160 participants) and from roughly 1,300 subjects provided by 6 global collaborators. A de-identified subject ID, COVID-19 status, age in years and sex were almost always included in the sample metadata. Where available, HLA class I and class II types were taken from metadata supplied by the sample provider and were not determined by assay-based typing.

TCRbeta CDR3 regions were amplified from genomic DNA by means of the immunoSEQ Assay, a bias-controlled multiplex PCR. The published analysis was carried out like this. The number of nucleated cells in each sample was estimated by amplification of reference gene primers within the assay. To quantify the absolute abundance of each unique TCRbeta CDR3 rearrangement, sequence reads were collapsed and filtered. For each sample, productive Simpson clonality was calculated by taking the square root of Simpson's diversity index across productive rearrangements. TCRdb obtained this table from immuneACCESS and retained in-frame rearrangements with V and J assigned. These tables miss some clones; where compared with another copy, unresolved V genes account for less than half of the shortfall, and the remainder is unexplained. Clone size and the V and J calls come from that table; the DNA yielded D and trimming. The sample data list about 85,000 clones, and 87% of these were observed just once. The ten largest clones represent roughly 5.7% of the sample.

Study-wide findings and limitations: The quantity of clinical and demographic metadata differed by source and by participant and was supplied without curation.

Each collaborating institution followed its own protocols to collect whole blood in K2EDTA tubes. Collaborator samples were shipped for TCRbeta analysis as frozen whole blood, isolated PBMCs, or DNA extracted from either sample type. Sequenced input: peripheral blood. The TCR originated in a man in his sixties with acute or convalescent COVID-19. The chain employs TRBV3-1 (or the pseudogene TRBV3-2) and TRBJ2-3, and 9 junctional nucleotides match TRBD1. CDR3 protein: CASSHLTGTGTDTQYF. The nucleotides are TGTGCCAGCAGCCACCTCACCGGGACAGGGACAGATACGCAGTATTTT.